This TCR beta chain was captured in a study of PD-L1 blockade in urothelial cancer. About the study: In the patient group, about 90% of the roughly 29 were males with bladder-origin urothelial cancer. T cells were recovered from blood samples at a median of roughly 130,000.

Time point specified: pretreatment peripheral blood. As for this clone: Its antigen remains unidentified.

Here immunoSEQ multiplex PCR was the method, and the copy in TCRdb shows in-frame clones only, minus some. The sample has 100,000 to 150,000 clones; 84% are singletons. Findings and limits, study-wide: More expansion of tumor-associated blood clones, seen at 3 weeks, marked durable-benefit patients.

Sequencing used PBMCs, obtained around atezolizumab (anti-PD-L1) treatment. The source is a man aged 50 to 60 with urothelial cancer.

The CDR3 bases are TGCGCCAGCAGCTTGAGGTCCCGGGAAGGGTGGCTAAGCTCTGGAAACACCATATATTTT. It specifies CASSLRSREGWLSSGNTIYF. The chain couples TRBV5-1 to TRBJ1-3; D unclear. Per germline, CDR1 SGHRS and CDR2 YFSETQ. The CDR3 length is 20 residues. The ends were cut back, 1 base at V and 0 bases at J, with 23 bases in the middle.